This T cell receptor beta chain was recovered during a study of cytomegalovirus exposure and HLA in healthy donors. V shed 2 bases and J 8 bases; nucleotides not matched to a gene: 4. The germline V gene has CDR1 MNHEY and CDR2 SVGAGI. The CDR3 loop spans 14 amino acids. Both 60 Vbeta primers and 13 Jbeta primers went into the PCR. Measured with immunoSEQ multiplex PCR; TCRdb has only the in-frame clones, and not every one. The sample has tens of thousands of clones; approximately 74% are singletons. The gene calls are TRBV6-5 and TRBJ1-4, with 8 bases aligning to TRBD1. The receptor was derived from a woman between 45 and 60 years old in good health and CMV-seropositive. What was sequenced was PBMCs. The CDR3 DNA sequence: TGTGCCAGCAGTTACGGACAGGGAAGGGAAAAACTGTTTTTT. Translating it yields CASSYGQGREKLFF.